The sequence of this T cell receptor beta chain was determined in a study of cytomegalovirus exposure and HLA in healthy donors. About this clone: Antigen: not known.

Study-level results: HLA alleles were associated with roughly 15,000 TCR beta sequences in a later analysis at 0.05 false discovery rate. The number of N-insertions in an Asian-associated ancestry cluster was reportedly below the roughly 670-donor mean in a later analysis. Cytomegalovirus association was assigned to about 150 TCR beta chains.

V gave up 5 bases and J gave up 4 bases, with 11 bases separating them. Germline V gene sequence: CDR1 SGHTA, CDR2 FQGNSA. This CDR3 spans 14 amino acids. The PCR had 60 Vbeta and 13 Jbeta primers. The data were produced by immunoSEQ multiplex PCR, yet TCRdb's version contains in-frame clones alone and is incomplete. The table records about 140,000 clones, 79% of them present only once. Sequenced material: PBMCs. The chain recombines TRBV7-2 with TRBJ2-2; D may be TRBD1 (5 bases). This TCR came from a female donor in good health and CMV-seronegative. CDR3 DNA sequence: TGTGCCAGCAGCCCTACAGGAGTCACCGGGGAGCTGTTTTTT. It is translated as CASSPTGVTGELFF.